This TCR beta chain stems from a study of cytomegalovirus exposure and HLA in healthy donors (dated by TCRdb to 2016 to 2017). For context, the study as a whole: An earlier analysis of approximately 640 of the donors reported 250 to 350 Gb of sequence data and roughly 110 million unique TCR beta sequences from about 200 million T cells. Among about 400 genotyped donors of the cohort, an average of approximately 240,000 unique TCR beta nucleotide sequences was sequenced per donor, of which 15% to 20% were non-productive. The study was designed to test whether signatures of past pathogen exposure could be identified by cataloging public T cell receptors. Alongside the repertoire data, information on donor age, sex, ethnicity and CMV serostatus was compiled. HLA typing covered class I and class II loci at four-digit resolution. Along with the 666-subject first cohort, a separate validation cohort of approximately 110 different subjects was used. An earlier analysis of around 540 of the donors applied high-throughput TCR beta sequencing to assess whether each TCR beta V gene segment acted as functional or pseudogenic. The T cell repertoires of under 700 subjects were profiled by immunosequencing and related to cytomegalovirus serostatus. An early release that covered about 600 HLA-typed donors contained 250 to 350 gigabases of sequencing data and around 80 million unique TCR sequences. In a later analysis, previously published TCR beta repertoires from 666 donors were re-analyzed and high-resolution HLA genotyping was added so that TCR occurrence patterns could be studied. In the later analysis, no new phenotypic data were used to find candidate immune exposures; instead, reliance was placed on TCR beta sequences and their occurrence across donors. Roughly five DR-DQ haplotypes were treated as single units for association and clustering because of strong linkage in the cohort. The genetic ancestry cluster associated with self-reported Caucasian donors included about 84% of the approximately 410 genotyped donors. A later genetic analysis used genome-wide SNP genotypes for about 55% of the 666 donors, treating that subset as a discovery cohort. High-throughput TCR immunosequencing, statistical association of individual TCRs with disease status, and machine learning were combined to predict cytomegalovirus infection status. Every discovery cohort repertoire had been produced on one sequencing platform. Typing coverage varied by locus: roughly 629-640 donors for A, B, C, DRB1 and DQB1; 500 to 550 for DQA1; approximately 570 for DPA1; 450 to 480 for DPB1. The paper as a whole reports these results and caveats: In a later analysis, HLA-associated TCR beta chains were found to be more clonally expanded and to have lower generation probabilities than equally common non-associated chains. A further reported finding was that TCR beta sequences accurately predicted the HLA-A and HLA-B alleles for most subjects in the first cohort. The only immune exposure information available for the cohort was CMV serostatus. Three of the identified cytomegalovirus-associated TCR beta chains were confirmed in vitro to be specific for cytomegalovirus antigens. In a later genetic analysis, fewer N-insertions in productive TCRs were reported among donors in an Asian-associated ancestry cluster than the roughly 640-donor mean. An association between a missense DCLRE1C variant and V-gene and J-gene trimming of TCR beta chains was found in a later genetic analysis and replicated in an independent cohort. The classifier was reported to diagnose cytomegalovirus status with high specificity and sensitivity in both the original and validation cohorts. The cohort was sequenced for TCR beta chains only, and without alpha or paired-chain data the features that could be detected were limited. A later analysis reported that several top co-occurrence clusters appeared linked to parvovirus B19, influenza, CMV and Epstein-Barr virus. When HLA alleles, especially DR and DQ, strongly co-occurred, TCR associations were difficult to assign to individual alleles. The authors suggested that the approach could potentially be generalized to other disease states and immunological phenotypes. Correlated functional status among segregating V segments might be attributable to linkage disequilibrium, but an unknown experimental factor could not be ruled out. Most TCR sequences were seen in very few donors, while some public TCRs were found in many individuals. The sequencing pipeline was judged likely to have produced a cluster of highly shared sequence variants as a technical artifact. Because counts were too low, more than 15 rarely observed V segments, including chromosome 9 orphons, were excluded from the earlier analysis of fewer than 650 of the donors. A total of fewer than 200 TCR beta chains were listed by the study as associated with cytomegalovirus. In a later analysis, 16,951 TCR beta sequences were associated with specific HLA alleles at a false discovery rate of 0.05. Because some donors lacked HLA typing at each locus, the association tests relied only on the typed subset. According to a later analysis, TCR association rates differed among HLA loci, with DRB1 alleles showing the most associated TCRs and HLA-C alleles showing the fewest. Roughly uniform sequencing depth across donors was assumed in presence/absence analyses, although this assumption may not hold. In an earlier analysis of roughly 500 of the donors, most TCR beta V segments appeared in productive rearrangements about 87% or about 30% of the time, broadly matching IMGT annotations. Most CMV-associated TCR beta chains appeared to be HLA-restricted in a later analysis, and the HLA associations seemed to be driven largely by CMV exposure.

The cohort consisted of 650 to 700 healthy bone marrow donors. At the time of sampling, all cohort members were nominally healthy, though unrecorded immune exposures were likely present. The donor was CMV seronegative and was included in the group of 352 seronegative cohort members. A peripheral blood sample was collected from each donor, and TCR beta sequencing was performed on peripheral blood mononuclear cells. Genomic DNA was extracted from the blood cell samples with the Qiagen DNeasy Blood Extraction Kit. Libraries were constructed by the immunoSEQ multiplex PCR assay. A mixture of 60 forward primers for TCR Vbeta segments and 13 reverse primers for TCR Jbeta segments was used in the multiplex PCR. The CDR3 region of rearranged TCR beta genes was amplified from genomic DNA by a multiplex PCR assay. The amplified TCR beta libraries were sequenced on the Illumina HiSeq System as 87-base-pair reads. On the study's bioinformatics: In a later analysis, tens of millions of unique TCR beta chains were counted across the approximately 670 repertoires, and roughly 11 million of these chains were shared by at least two donors. Raw reads were error-corrected and collapsed into unique sequences by a nearest-neighbor algorithm in which closely related sequences were merged to remove PCR and sequencing errors. Alignment of CDR3 sequences to IMGT reference sequences was used to assign V, D and J gene segments. For a sequence to be retained, a match of at least six nucleotides to both a V gene segment and a J gene segment was required. Rearrangements were called productive when the CDR3 lacked stop codons and stayed in frame with V and J; all others were non-productive. CDR3 was defined according to IMGT convention as the region running from the second conserved V-encoded cysteine to the conserved J-encoded phenylalanine. In an earlier analysis of more than 550 of the donors, sequences lacking an unambiguous match to a single V gene segment were excluded. An earlier analysis of 500 to 600 of the donors classified V segments as functional when productive rearrangements were above 56.7% and as segregating when the standard deviation between donors was above 5%. A statistical classification framework was built to diagnose cytomegalovirus status from the catalog of TCR beta chain sequences. V and J gene assignment, in a later analysis, came from comparing TCR nucleotide sequences with IMGT/GENE-DB human TR gene sequences. Using the TCRdist pipeline, a later analysis assigned CDR3 sequences along with most-parsimonious VDJ recombination scenarios. In a later analysis, each TCR beta chain was defined by its CDR3 amino acid sequence together with its V-gene family, and reads without a unique V-gene family were excluded. As a way to deal with suspected cross-contamination and a sequencing artifact, a later analysis dropped hundreds of nucleotide sequences that were highly shared and had low generation probability. For each public chain, a later analysis derived a clonal expansion index from normalized ranks of inferred template counts within each repertoire. In a later analysis, generation probabilities were computed using a VDJ recombination model fitted to out-of-frame rearrangements, and the results were checked against IGoR. A later analysis scored TCR-TCR, TCR-HLA and TCR-CMV co-occurrence with hypergeometric tests, applying a repertoire-size bias correction to TCR pairs. To estimate false discovery rates, a later analysis permuted the HLA or CMV assignments 20 times. A later analysis grouped co-occurring TCRs with DBSCAN, adding TCRdist sequence similarity when clustering within HLA-allele-positive subsets. Co-occurrence clustering excluded repertoires with fewer than 30,000 or more than 120,000 public chains, plus five with anomalous nucleotide sharing. Drawn from immuneACCESS, this table holds only the in-frame rearrangements with V and J called that TCRdb kept. Clones are partly lost; checked studies trace under half to an unresolved V gene and leave the rest unexplained. For V, J and clone size, that table is used; D and trimming come from the DNA. The sample's table covers under 200,000 clones. About 6.5% of the sample is held by the ten biggest clonotypes.

Turning to this clone: The antigen this receptor binds is unknown.

Sequences were obtained from PBMCs. The TCR originated in a man younger than 45 in good health and CMV-seronegative.

The CDR3 sequence is CASTTNSYEQYF. The DNA sequence reads TGTGCCAGCACTACCAACTCCTACGAGCAGTACTTC. The rearrangement combines TRBV6-1 with TRBJ2-7, with the D gene uncertain. A distance of 7 bases separates the germline ends of V and J, which lose 7 bases and 0 bases respectively. Including the terminal cysteine and phenylalanine, the CDR3 comprises 12 residues. The DNA shown is the 36-base CDR3, in frame from base 1. Looking up the germline V gene yields CDR1 MNHNS and CDR2 SASEGT.